The subject of this entry is one T cell receptor beta chain. Trimming removed 5 bases from V and 2 bases from J, with 12 bases in between. Per germline, CDR1 SNHLY and CDR2 FYNNEI. The CDR3 is made up of 14 amino acids. These data come from a study of control samples from healthy donors and cancer patients. Assay: immunoSEQ multiplex PCR; the TCRdb copy retains only in-frame clones and omits some. The sample holds 150,000 to 200,000 clones, about 91% seen once. The chain combines TRBV2 with TRBJ2-5, with D hard to call. The sample taken for sequencing was blood. The receptor's source is a man younger than 35 in good health. CDR3 residues: CASSRWGRQETQYF. CDR3 sequence (DNA): TGTGCCAGCAGTCGCTGGGGTCGACAAGAGACCCAGTACTTC.